The 26 T cell receptor beta chains reported below all come from one sample, sequenced in a study of CD8 T cells in Susac syndrome. RNA, at about 0.45 to 1 ug, was reverse transcribed with random hexamers. TCRdb processed the immunoSEQ multiplex PCR reads anew with MiXCR; each CDR3 protein has one entry. This sample has more than 150,000 distinct CDR3 sequences, with approximately 94% found just once. Sample: CD4+ T cells from PBMCs. All receptors come from a human donor with Susac syndrome.

The count of this clonotype is one. The gene calls are TRBV4-3 and TRBJ2-6; D might be TRBD2 (6 bases). This CDR3 region has 17 residues. In germline, CDR1 is LGHNA, CDR2 YSLEER. Trimming took 3 bases from V and 3 from J, leaving 15 bases between them. This CDR3 is CASSHSPEGYGANVLTF. The CDR3 nucleotides are TGCGCCAGCAGCCACTCCCCGGAGGGGTATGGGGCCAACGTCCTGACTTTC.

The V gene is TRBV2, the J gene TRBJ2-3; 8 bases map to TRBD2. Unmatched junction bases numbered 9, after V lost 6 bases and J lost 1 base. Germline V lookup: CDR1 SNHLY, CDR2 FYNNEI. The CDR3 totals 16 residues. The DNA of the CDR3 is TGTGCCAGCAGCCCAGGATGGCGGGGGGGCACAGATACGCAGTATTTT. Protein sequence: CASSPGWRGGTDTQYF.

This chain links TRBV7-8 with TRBJ2-3; perhaps TRBD1 as D (5 bases). CDR3 length: 14 residues. CDR1 and CDR2 from the germline V gene are SGHVS and FQNEAQ. Trimming left V 2 bases short and J 2 bases short, with 8 bases between. The CDR3 DNA sequence: TGTGCCAGCAGCTTACAGGGCCACACAGATACGCAGTATTTT. Its translation: CASSLQGHTDTQYF.

This sequence joins TRBV7-9 and TRBJ2-7, with D unresolved. V was pared by 4 bases and J by 7 bases, with 8 bases between. Per germline, CDR1 SEHNR and CDR2 FQNEAQ (reference sequence). The CDR3 sequence is 11 residues long. The CDR3 here is CASSSLREQYV. CDR3 coding DNA: TGTGCCAGCAGCTCACTAAGGGAGCAGTACGTC.

V gene TRBV3-1 combines with J gene TRBJ2-4; 9 bases agree with TRBD1. With V trimmed by 3 bases and J by 10 bases, 1 base remained unmatched. Per the germline V gene, CDR1 is LGHDT and CDR2 is YNNKEL (reference sequence). The CDR3 has 12 residues. The CDR3 bases are TGTGCCAGCAGCCACGGGACAGGGATTCAGTACTTC. The encoded protein is CASSHGTGIQYF.

The rearrangement joins TRBV5-1 to TRBJ1-1; D unresolved. Germline values: CDR1 SGHRS, CDR2 YFSETQ. V lost 5 bases and J 0 bases, leaving 11 bases between the germline ends. The CDR3 covers 14 residues. CDR3: CASRSAIMNTEAFF. The DNA of the CDR3 is TGCGCCAGCAGGAGTGCGATTATGAACACTGAAGCTTTCTTT.

The V gene is TRBV7-2, the J gene TRBJ2-7; 11 bases fit TRBD2. The CDR3 extends over 16 amino acids. The V gene's germline CDR1 is SGHTA and CDR2 FQGNSA. J gave up 9 bases and V 5 bases, and 15 bases lay outside the gene matches. In DNA form, the CDR3 reads TGTGCCAGCAGCCGGCCCCAGCCGGGACTAGCGGCTCCGCAGTACTTC. Encoded protein: CASSRPQPGLAAPQYF.

This rearrangement joins TRBV3-1 to TRBJ2-3; D unclear. The CDR3 consists of 14 residues. Germline lookup yields CDR1 LGHDT and CDR2 YNNKEL (reference sequence). The V and J ends lost 4 bases and 0 bases respectively, with 8 bases between them. CDR3 in amino acids: CASSPTYSTDTQYF. The CDR3 DNA follows: TGTGCCAGCAGCCCCACCTACAGCACAGATACGCAGTATTTT.

The chain links TRBV14 to TRBJ1-5, with 9 positions matching TRBD1. Germline-derived CDR1 and CDR2 are SGHDN and FVKESK. The junction had 6 bases not matched to a gene; V was cut back by 5 bases and J by 7 bases. There are 14 residues in the CDR3. CDR3 sequence: CASSAQGAKQPQHF. CDR3 sequence (DNA): TGTGCCAGCAGCGCACAGGGGGCTAAGCAGCCCCAGCATTTT. Full variable domain (rest looked up from reference TRBV14 and TRBJ1-5): EAGVTQFPSHSVIEKGQTVTLRCDPISGHDNLYWYRRVMGKEIKFLLHFVKESKQDESGMPNNRFLAERTGGTYSTLKVQPAELEDSGVYFCASSAQGAKQPQHFGDGTRLSIL.

The chain is built from TRBV30 and TRBJ2-7; TRBD2 matches 7 bases. The CDR3 has 18 amino acids. The J segment lost 0 bases and the V segment lost 0 bases, leaving 14 bases of the junction unmatched. Germline values: CDR1 GTSNPN, CDR2 SVGIG (reference sequence). The CDR3 nucleotides read TGTGCCTGGAGTGTGGGTTTATTTGCGGCGGGAGCCTCCTACGAGCAGTACTTC. It specifies CAWSVGLFAAGASYEQYF. The whole variable domain, remainder taken from reference TRBV30 and TRBJ2-7, is SQTIHQWPATLVQPVGSPLSLECTVEGTSNPNLYWYRQAAGRGLQLLFYSVGIGQISSEVPQNLSASRPQDRQFILSSKKLLLSDSGFYLCAWSVGLFAAGASYEQYFGPGTRLTVT.

This rearrangement joins TRBV29-1 to TRBJ2-7, with TRBD2 matching over 9 bases. This CDR3 has 13 residues. Germline-derived CDR1 and CDR2 are SQVTM and ANQGSEA. Trimming at V came to 4 bases and at J to 2 bases, leaving 3 bases not matched to a gene. CDR3 DNA: TGCAGCGTTGGGCTAGCGGGAACCTACGAGCAGTACTTC. It encodes CSVGLAGTYEQYF.

A single count supports this clonotype. The rearrangement joins TRBV7-9 to TRBJ1-5; the D is unclear. V was shortened by 5 bases and J by 0 bases, with 11 bases between the two germline ends. Germline V gives CDR1 SEHNR, CDR2 FQNEAQ (reference sequence). The CDR3 contains 15 residues. The CDR3 nucleotides are TGTGCCAGCAGCGCGGGCTCATATAGCAATCAGCCCCAGCATTTT. Translated: CASSAGSYSNQPQHF.

This chain uses TRBV11-2 with TRBJ2-7, with 8 bases lining up with TRBD2. Germline loops: CDR1 SGHAT, CDR2 FQNNGV. The length of the CDR3 is 14 residues. Germline trimming cut 4 bases from V and 5 bases from J; bases unmatched to any gene: 7. This chain's CDR3 is CASSSRGGRDEQYF. The CDR3 DNA follows: TGTGCCAGCAGCTCCCGGGGGGGACGGGACGAGCAGTACTTC.

This chain joins TRBV12-3 or TRBV12-4 and TRBJ2-1; 13 bases fit TRBD2. The CDR3 is made up of 16 amino acids. V lost 6 bases, J lost 5 bases, and 7 bases stayed unmatched. The DNA for the CDR3 is TGTGCCAGCAGCCCCCGGACTAGCGGGAGCCACAATGAGCAGTTCTTC. This translates into CASSPRTSGSHNEQFF.

Only one count was recorded for this clonotype. This chain connects TRBV7-9 to TRBJ1-1; TRBD1 aligns across 7 bases. CDR1 and CDR2 from the germline V gene are SEHNR and FQNEAQ (reference sequence). This CDR3 comprises 15 residues. V was clipped by 5 bases and J by 1 base; unmatched bases: 7. CDR3 sequence: CASSQGQAPNTEAFF. As DNA, the CDR3 is TGTGCCAGCAGCCAAGGACAGGCCCCGAACACTGAAGCTTTCTTT.

The chain links TRBV12-3 or TRBV12-4 to TRBJ1-2, with a possible D match to TRBD1 (6 bases). CDR3 length: 15 residues. Between the trimmed V and J ends, which lost 4 bases and 0 bases, there was a span of 12 bases. In DNA form, the CDR3 reads TGTGCCAGCAGTTGGGGACAAATAGCTAACTATGGCTACACCTTC. Encoded protein: CASSWGQIANYGYTF.

The chain recombines TRBV5-6 with TRBJ1-1; the match to TRBD1 covers 8 bases. The junction had 7 bases not matched to a gene; V was cut back by 7 bases and J by 2 bases. Germline CDR1 reads SGHDT; CDR2 reads YYEEEE. CDR3 length: 14 amino acids. CDR3 loop: CASSRTGLNTEAFF. The CDR3 nucleotides read TGTGCCAGCTCCCGGACAGGGTTAAACACTGAAGCTTTCTTT.

This chain connects TRBV27 to TRBJ1-2; D may be TRBD1 (5 bases). The CDR3 loop spans 12 amino acids. Germline V gene sequence: CDR1 MNHEY, CDR2 SMNVEV (reference sequence). V lost 5 bases, J lost 6 bases, and 10 bases lay in between. The CDR3 is CASSASGNGYTF. DNA of the CDR3: TGTGCCAGCAGTGCTTCAGGGAATGGCTACACCTTC.

The chain has TRBV10-3 and TRBJ1-2; D not resolved. CDR3 length equals 11 residues. The V gene lost 8 bases and the J gene lost 5 bases, with 9 bases spanning the gap. The germline V gene encodes CDR1 ENHRY and CDR2 SYGVKD. CDR3 loop: CAIRWGYGYTF. DNA of the CDR3: TGTGCCATCCGGTGGGGATATGGCTACACCTTC.

V is TRBV7-2 and J is TRBJ2-1; D may correspond to TRBD1 or TRBD2 (5 bases each). This CDR3 has 14 residues. Looked up from germline, CDR1 is SGHTA and CDR2 is FQGNSA. Deletions cut 5 bases from V and 6 bases from J, with 14 bases between. In DNA, the CDR3 is TGTGCCAGCAGCCCCCCCGTTGGGGGCAATGAGCAGTTCTTC. Its translation: CASSPPVGGNEQFF.

This clonotype was recorded only once. The V gene is TRBV20-1, the J gene TRBJ2-1; TRBD1 might be the D (6 bases). The V end lost 1 base, the J end lost 13 bases, and 8 bases lay between the germline ends. CDR1 is DFQATT, CDR2 SNEGSKA, per germline (reference sequence). This CDR3 region has 10 residues. CDR3 protein: CSARGTDQFF. The CDR3 DNA is TGCAGTGCTAGAGGGACAGATCAGTTCTTC.

The V gene is TRBV11-2, the J gene TRBJ1-4; D is unresolved. V dropped 5 bases and J dropped 8 bases, with 18 bases sitting between them. Looked up from germline, CDR1 is SGHAT and CDR2 is FQNNGV. CDR3 length: 15 amino acids. The CDR3 reads CASSPDLVEREKLFF. Written as DNA, the CDR3 is TGTGCCAGCAGCCCCGACCTGGTCGAGCGGGAAAAACTGTTTTTT.

This CDR3 is CASSLTGTVNNEQFF. Written as DNA, the CDR3 is TGTGCCAGCAGTTTAACCGGGACAGTCAACAATGAGCAGTTCTTC. V usage is TRBV28 and J usage is TRBJ2-1; TRBD1 agrees at 7 bases. This CDR3 has 15 amino acids. Trimming removed 2 bases from V and 5 bases from J; junction bases left unmatched: 6. CDR1 is MDHEN, CDR2 SYDVKM, per germline.

This CDR3 reads CASSPLRGGLTREQYF. The CDR3 region has the DNA TGTGCCAGCAGTCCTCTCCGGGGGGGCCTCACTAGGGAGCAGTACTTC. The rearrangement joins TRBV6-1 to TRBJ2-7; 8 bases map to TRBD2. Trimming removed 5 bases from V and 7 bases from J; junction bases left unmatched: 16. The CDR3 is made up of 16 amino acids. Germline assignment: CDR1 MNHNS and CDR2 SASEGT.

The rearrangement uses TRBV20-1 and TRBJ2-6; 10 bases align to TRBD1. There are 17 residues in the CDR3. Germline CDR1 is DFQATT and CDR2 is SNEGSKA (reference sequence). J gave up 0 bases and V 5 bases, and 7 bases lay outside the gene matches. The CDR3 region has the DNA TGCAGTGCTCAGAGACAGGGGGCAAGCTCTGGGGCCAACGTCCTGACTTTC. Encoded protein: CSAQRQGASSGANVLTF.

CDR3 in amino acids: CASSPDGTGNEKLFF. The CDR3 DNA follows: TGTGCCAGCAGCCCAGATGGGACGGGGAATGAAAAACTGTTTTTT. The V and J genes are TRBV9 and TRBJ1-4; D possibly corresponds to TRBD1 (5 bases). Germline CDR1 and CDR2: SGDLS and YYNGEE. The CDR3 totals 15 residues. Trimming pared 4 bases from V and 5 bases from J, leaving 15 bases between.